The 20 T cell receptor beta chains listed next were all sequenced from one sample in a study of shared clonotypes between healthy human individuals. Measured with immunoSEQ multiplex PCR; TCRdb has only the in-frame clones, and not every one. This sample has 980,000 or so clones, with about 80% found just once. Source material: memory CD4+ T cells sorted from blood. The subset here: CD45RA-negative fraction. The receptors stem from a man between 18 and 35 years old in good health.

This chain links TRBV15 with TRBJ1-3; 10 bases match TRBD1. The CDR3 is made up of 17 amino acids. The V gene end was trimmed by 0 bases and the J gene end by 3 bases; junction bases not matched to a gene: 5. CDR1 and CDR2 from the germline V gene are LNHNV and YYDKDF (reference sequence). The CDR3 coding sequence is TGTGCCACCAGCAGAGATCAAGGGACAGGGGTTGGAAACACCATATATTTT. Translating it yields CATSRDQGTGVGNTIYF.

The chain uses TRBV25-1 and TRBJ2-3, with D perhaps matching TRBD1 (6 bases). The CDR3 contains 18 residues. Germline-derived CDR1 and CDR2 are MGHDK and SYGVNS. V lost 5 bases and J lost 4, with 25 bases in between. CDR3 coding DNA: TGTGCCAGCAGTAACACCCCCGGGACAACCCTAAGGGCAGATACGCAGTATTTT. Translating it yields CASSNTPGTTLRADTQYF.

V and J are TRBV19 and TRBJ2-3; D remains ambiguous. Germline CDR1 is LNHDA and CDR2 is SQIVND (reference sequence). The CDR3 consists of 14 residues. Trimming took 5 bases from V and 1 from J, leaving 10 bases between them. CDR3 sequence reads: CASSARGRTDTQYF. The DNA for the CDR3 is TGTGCCAGTAGTGCCCGCGGACGCACAGATACGCAGTATTTT.

The J gene is TRBJ2-5, the V gene TRBV14; TRBD1 aligns across 10 bases. The CDR3 covers 15 residues. Germline V CDR1 and CDR2: SGHDN, FVKESK. The V segment lost 1 base and the J segment 4 bases; nucleotides outside the gene matches: 3. CDR3 DNA: TGTGCCAGCAGCCAAGGTGGGACAGGGGTAGAGACCCAGTACTTC. As protein: CASSQGGTGVETQYF.

This clone occurred a few times. The gene calls are TRBV28 and TRBJ2-7, with D unclear. There are 15 residues in the CDR3. With 4 bases removed from V and 2 bases from J, the gap between germline ends came to 15 bases. Per germline, CDR1 MDHEN and CDR2 SYDVKM. CDR3 in amino acids: CASSSLGQAPYEQYF. In DNA, the CDR3 is TGTGCCAGCAGTTCTCTCGGGCAGGCGCCCTACGAGCAGTACTTC.

The DNA of the CDR3 is TGCGCCAGCAGCTTGGCGGGGGGCGAGTCAGAGACCCAGTACTTC. This encodes CASSLAGGESETQYF. The chain employs TRBV5-1 and TRBJ2-5; possible D gene TRBD2, 7 bases. Deletions cut 0 bases from V and 4 bases from J, with 13 bases between. This CDR3 has 15 residues. Germline V gives CDR1 SGHRS, CDR2 YFSETQ. The whole variable domain, filled in from reference TRBV5-1 and TRBJ2-5, reads KAGVTQTPRYLIKTRGQQVTLSCSPISGHRSVSWYQQTPGQGLQFLFEYFSETQRNKGNFPGRFSGRQFSNSRSEMNVSTLELGDSALYLCASSLAGGESETQYFGPGTRLLVL.

Only a few counts were recorded for this clone. The CDR3 loop is CAWSVNRGRSGYTF. CDR3 coding DNA: TGTGCCTGGAGTGTAAACAGGGGTAGGAGTGGCTACACCTTC. The chain joins TRBV30 to TRBJ1-2; TRBD1 matches 7 bases. The CDR3 sequence is 14 residues long. The V and J ends lost 0 bases and 7 bases, in that order; junction bases with no gene match: 8. Germline lookup yields CDR1 GTSNPN and CDR2 SVGIG (reference sequence).

This clone was counted a few times. This sequence joins TRBV19 and TRBJ1-1; 7 nucleotides match TRBD1. The CDR3 loop spans 14 amino acids. Losses at the gene ends were 1 base for V and 4 bases for J; bases not matched to a gene: 3. Germline lookup yields CDR1 LNHDA and CDR2 SQIVND (reference sequence). CDR3 amino acids: CASSIVDRRTEAFF. The CDR3 coding sequence is TGTGCCAGTAGTATAGTGGACAGGCGCACTGAAGCTTTCTTT.

This chain joins TRBV5-1 and TRBJ2-2; D unclear. V lost 0 bases and J lost 0, with 6 bases in between. This CDR3 has 15 residues. Germline assignment: CDR1 SGHRS and CDR2 YFSETQ. Here the CDR3 DNA reads TGCGCCAGCAGCTTGGGGCAGCCGAACACCGGGGAGCTGTTTTTT. Translated: CASSLGQPNTGELFF.

The V gene is TRBV5-4, the J gene TRBJ2-3; 7 positions match TRBD2. The CDR3 has 13 residues. V gave up 4 bases and J gave up 4 bases; unmatched junction bases: 3. Germline V gene lookup returns CDR1 SGHNT and CDR2 YYREEE (reference sequence). Written as DNA, the CDR3 is TGTGCCAGCAGCCTCACTAGCGCAGATACGCAGTATTTT. This sequence encodes CASSLTSADTQYF.

This clone came up once. The genes are TRBV10-3 and TRBJ1-2; 7 nucleotides agree with TRBD1. From germline, CDR1 is ENHRY and CDR2 SYGVKD. V lost 6 bases to trimming and J lost 3 bases; unmatched junction nucleotides: 7. This CDR3 is built from 14 residues. The CDR3 here is CAIRDREGDYGYTF. CDR3 DNA sequence: TGTGCCATCAGAGACAGGGAGGGCGACTATGGCTACACCTTC.

A note on this clone: This same CDR3 is encoded by further DNA sequences in the sample. The J gene is TRBJ2-7, the V gene TRBV5-1, with a tentative D call TRBD2 (6 bases). Trimming took off 2 bases at V and 3 bases at J, with 12 bases between the two ends. Per the germline V gene, CDR1 is SGHRS and CDR2 is YFSETQ. This CDR3 comprises 14 residues. CDR3 sequence (DNA): TGCGCCAGCAGCTTAAGCGGAGGGGACTACGAGCAGTACTTC. Amino acids: CASSLSGGDYEQYF.

This clone turned up a few times. Other DNA sequences of this sample code for an identical CDR3. The chain uses TRBV4-3 and TRBJ2-1, with no clear D. CDR1 and CDR2 from the germline V gene are LGHNA and YSLEER. The ends were cut back, 0 bases at V and 4 bases at J, with 4 bases in the middle. The CDR3 totals 13 residues. The CDR3 nucleotides are TGCGCCAGCAGCCAAGAGAGGTACAATGAGCAGTTCTTC. Translation gives CASSQERYNEQFF.

Only one count was recorded for this clone. The genes are TRBV19 and TRBJ1-6, with D unresolved. The CDR3 has 16 amino acids. Trimming pared 5 bases from V and 10 bases from J, leaving 21 bases between. Looked up from germline, CDR1 is LNHDA and CDR2 is SQIVND (reference sequence). This CDR3 is CASSSALRAHGSPLHF. CDR3 in DNA: TGTGCCAGTAGTTCGGCGTTGCGGGCCCACGGGTCACCCCTCCACTTT.

The table lists this clone with a few counts. This chain joins TRBV30 and TRBJ1-4, with TRBD1 matching over 11 bases. CDR1 GTSNPN and CDR2 SVGIG come from the germline V gene (reference sequence). This CDR3 comprises 16 residues. The J segment lost 0 bases and the V segment lost 3 bases, leaving 3 bases of the junction unmatched. The CDR3 region is CAWSRGQGATNEKLFF. Written as DNA, the CDR3 is TGTGCCTGGAGCAGGGGACAGGGGGCAACTAATGAAAAACTGTTTTTT.

This chain links TRBV5-4 with TRBJ1-2; the D gene is possibly TRBD1 (5 bases). The CDR3 is 13 residues long. Trimming removed 4 bases from V and 8 bases from J, with 15 bases in between. CDR1 is SGHNT, CDR2 YYREEE, per germline (reference sequence). The CDR3 sequence: CASSRDSYWGYTF. For the CDR3, the DNA is TGTGCCAGCAGCCGGGACTCCTACTGGGGCTACACCTTC.

The chain joins TRBV9 to TRBJ2-3; a weak D match, TRBD2 (6 bases). Trimming pared 4 bases from V and 0 bases from J, leaving 12 bases between. Germline V gene lookup returns CDR1 SGDLS and CDR2 YYNGEE. The CDR3 contains 15 residues. The CDR3 protein is CASSLLSGSTDTQYF. For the CDR3, the DNA is TGTGCCAGCAGCCTATTAAGCGGGAGCACAGATACGCAGTATTTT.

This clone came up once. The rearrangement joins TRBV2 to TRBJ2-5; D gene ambiguous. The CDR3 loop spans 14 amino acids. Between the trimmed V and J ends, which lost 4 bases and 2 bases, there was a span of 11 bases. The germline V gene has CDR1 SNHLY and CDR2 FYNNEI. The CDR3 bases are TGTGCCAGCAGTGCCTCCAGCGCACAAGAGACCCAGTACTTC. Translating it yields CASSASSAQETQYF.

This clone has more than one count but fewer than ten. V usage is TRBV6-5 and J usage is TRBJ1-2; 9 nucleotides match TRBD1. There are 13 residues in the CDR3. V gave up 5 bases and J gave up 8 bases; unmatched junction bases: 6. The germline V gene encodes CDR1 MNHEY and CDR2 SVGAGI. CDR3 in DNA: TGTGCCAGCAGTGGAGGACAGGGGAGGGGCTACACCTTC. Its protein product is CASSGGQGRGYTF.

Remarks on this clone: The identical CDR3 is also encoded by other nucleotide sequences in the sample. The rearrangement links TRBV7-2 to TRBJ2-7; 7 positions match TRBD2. V lost 5 bases and J lost 3; bases outside the gene matches: 4. Germline assignment: CDR1 SGHTA and CDR2 FQGNSA. This CDR3 contains 13 residues. The CDR3 DNA follows: TGTGCCAGCAGCCTCGCGGGGGACTACGAGCAGTACTTC. This translates into CASSLAGDYEQYF.